This is a list of T cell receptor beta chains from one sample in a study of blood T cell repertoires in COVID-19. Sequencing used immunoSEQ multiplex PCR; TCRdb keeps in-frame clones, though not all of them. The data hold about 330,000 clones, with roughly 86% observed a single time. Input material: peripheral blood. The receptors shown here come from a man under 40 with COVID-19, enrolled during active disease. Each CDR3 is given with its conserved first and last residue. D genes are given only for firm matches. Clone size appears in some rows only: once, few, many, or a class for an expanded clone.

size,J,D,V,CDR3,DNA
-,TRBJ2-3,-,TRBV6-5,CASSAGPQGTQYF,TGTGCCAGCAGCGCCGGGCCCCAGGGTACGCAGTATTTT
-,TRBJ1-1,-,TRBV28,CASIPPAGGVDTEAFF,TGTGCCAGCATCCCTCCGGCGGGGGGTGTGGACACTGAAGCTTTCTTT
-,TRBJ1-6,-,TRBV7-3,CASSLSSTGNSPLHF,TGTGCCAGCAGCTTATCATCAACGGGGAATTCACCCCTCCACTTT
-,TRBJ2-2,TRBD1,TRBV19,CASSILGTGDTGELFF,TGTGCCAGTAGTATACTTGGGACAGGGGATACCGGGGAGCTGTTTTTT
-,TRBJ2-3,-,TRBV9,CASSVAGGAGDTQYF,TGTGCCAGCAGCGTAGCGGGTGGGGCCGGAGATACGCAGTATTTT
-,TRBJ2-5,-,TRBV11-2,CASSPARRGRLQETQYF,TGTGCCAGCAGCCCCGCACGACGGGGAAGGCTTCAAGAGACCCAGTACTTC
-,TRBJ2-1,TRBD2,TRBV5-1,CASSSPTSGRGEAGEQFF,TGCGCCAGCAGCTCGCCAACTAGCGGGAGAGGGGAAGCAGGTGAGCAGTTCTTC
-,TRBJ2-7,-,TRBV18,CASSPLELKIPLYEQYF,TGTGCCAGCTCACCCCTCGAGCTGAAGATACCCCTCTACGAGCAGTACTTC
few,TRBJ2-7,-,TRBV21-1,CASRRRQGVFYEQYF,TGTGCCAGCCGCCGGAGACAGGGGGTGTTCTACGAGCAGTACTTC
few,TRBJ1-6,-,TRBV4-1,CASSPLQGSESPLHF,TGCGCCAGCAGCCCCTTACAGGGATCGGAATCACCCCTCCACTTT
once,TRBJ1-5,-,TRBV2,CASTTENSNQPQHF,TGTGCCAGCACCACAGAGAATAGCAATCAGCCCCAGCATTTT
few,TRBJ2-1,TRBD2,TRBV19,CASSIDRLAGGPNEQFF,TGTGCCAGTAGTATAGACCGACTAGCGGGGGGCCCCAATGAGCAGTTCTTC
once,TRBJ2-6,TRBD2,TRBV27,CASSLIGGTGANVLTF,TGTGCCAGCAGTTTAATCGGGGGGACTGGGGCCAACGTCCTGACTTTC
-,TRBJ2-7,TRBD1,TRBV28,CASRPQGQGSHEQYF,TGTGCCAGCAGACCCCAGGGACAGGGATCCCACGAGCAGTACTTC
-,TRBJ1-5,-,TRBV4-3,CASSQDDREHSNQPQHF,TGCGCCAGCAGCCAAGATGATCGGGAGCATAGCAATCAGCCCCAGCATTTT
-,TRBJ2-3,-,TRBV18,CASSPPEGTDTQYF,TGTGCCAGCTCACCACCGGAGGGGACAGATACGCAGTATTTT
-,TRBJ1-4,-,TRBV19,CASSIGQTTTNEKLFF,TGTGCCAGTAGTATCGGACAGACCACAACTAATGAAAAACTGTTTTTT
-,TRBJ1-4,TRBD1,TRBV5-4,CASRTGTNEKLFF,TGTGCCAGCAGGACAGGGACTAATGAAAAACTGTTTTTT
-,TRBJ1-1,-,TRBV5-4,CASSLQLTEAFF,TGTGCCAGCAGCCTACAGTTGACTGAAGCTTTCTTT
-,TRBJ2-2,TRBD2,TRBV11-3,CASSRKREGTGELFF,TGTGCCAGCAGTCGCAAGCGGGAAGGGACCGGGGAGCTGTTTTTT
-,TRBJ2-2,-,TRBV7-9,CASSDSGELFF,TGTGCCAGCAGCGACTCCGGGGAGCTGTTTTTT
-,TRBJ2-7,-,TRBV9,CASSPGNAGSYEQYF,TGTGCCAGCAGCCCTGGGAACGCGGGTTCCTACGAGCAGTACTTC